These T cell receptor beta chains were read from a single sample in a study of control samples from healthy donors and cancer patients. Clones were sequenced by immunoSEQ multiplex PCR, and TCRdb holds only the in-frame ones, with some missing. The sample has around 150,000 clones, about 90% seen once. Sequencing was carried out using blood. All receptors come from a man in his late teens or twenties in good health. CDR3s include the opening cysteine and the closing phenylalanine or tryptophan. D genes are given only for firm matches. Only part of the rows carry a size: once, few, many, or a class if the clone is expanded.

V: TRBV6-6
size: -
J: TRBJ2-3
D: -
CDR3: CASSPTTTAGNTDTQYF
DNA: TGTGCCAGCAGTCCAACAACCACGGCGGGGAACACAGATACGCAGTATTTT

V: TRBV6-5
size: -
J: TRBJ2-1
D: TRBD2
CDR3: CASISLAGGYNEQFF
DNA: TGTGCCAGCATTTCCCTAGCGGGGGGCTACAATGAGCAGTTCTTC

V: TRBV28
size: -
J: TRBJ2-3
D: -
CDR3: CASSLTGATDTQYF
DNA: TGTGCCAGCAGTTTAACAGGCGCCACAGATACGCAGTATTTT

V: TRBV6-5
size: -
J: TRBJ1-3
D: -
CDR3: CASRELGGDGNTIYF
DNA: TGTGCCAGCAGAGAGTTAGGGGGTGATGGAAACACCATATATTTT

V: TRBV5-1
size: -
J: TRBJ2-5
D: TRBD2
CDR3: CASSLSAGEQETQYF
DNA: TGCGCCAGCAGCTTATCAGCGGGGGAGCAAGAGACCCAGTACTTC

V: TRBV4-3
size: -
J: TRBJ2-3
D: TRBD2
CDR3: CASSQESGSGGATDTQYF
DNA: TGCGCCAGCAGCCAAGAGTCCGGGAGCGGGGGAGCCACAGATACGCAGTATTTT

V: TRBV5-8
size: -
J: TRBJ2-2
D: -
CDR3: CASSPGIANTGELFF
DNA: TGTGCCAGCAGTCCGGGGATAGCGAACACCGGGGAGCTGTTTTTT

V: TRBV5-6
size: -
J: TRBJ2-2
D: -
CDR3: CASSPSWTGGAGELFF
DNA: TGTGCCAGCAGCCCCTCGTGGACGGGCGGCGCCGGGGAGCTGTTTTTT

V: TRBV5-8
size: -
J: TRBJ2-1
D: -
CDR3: CATKLGNNRQLDEQFF
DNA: TGTGCCACCAAGCTTGGTAATAATCGGCAACTCGATGAGCAGTTCTTC

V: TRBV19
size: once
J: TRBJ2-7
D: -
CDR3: CASSISGDVEQYF
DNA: TGTGCCAGTAGTATCTCCGGGGACGTCGAGCAGTACTTC

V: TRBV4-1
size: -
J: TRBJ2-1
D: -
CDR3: CASSPFQGGLSYNEQFF
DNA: TGCGCCAGCAGTCCCTTTCAAGGGGGGCTTTCCTACAATGAGCAGTTCTTC

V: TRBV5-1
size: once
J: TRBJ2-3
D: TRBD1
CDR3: CASSPTITGVGTDTQYF
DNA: TGCGCCAGCAGCCCTACTATTACAGGGGTGGGCACAGATACGCAGTATTTT

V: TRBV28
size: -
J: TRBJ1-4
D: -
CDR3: CASSLGATNEKLFF
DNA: TGTGCCAGCAGTTTGGGTGCAACTAATGAAAAACTGTTTTTT